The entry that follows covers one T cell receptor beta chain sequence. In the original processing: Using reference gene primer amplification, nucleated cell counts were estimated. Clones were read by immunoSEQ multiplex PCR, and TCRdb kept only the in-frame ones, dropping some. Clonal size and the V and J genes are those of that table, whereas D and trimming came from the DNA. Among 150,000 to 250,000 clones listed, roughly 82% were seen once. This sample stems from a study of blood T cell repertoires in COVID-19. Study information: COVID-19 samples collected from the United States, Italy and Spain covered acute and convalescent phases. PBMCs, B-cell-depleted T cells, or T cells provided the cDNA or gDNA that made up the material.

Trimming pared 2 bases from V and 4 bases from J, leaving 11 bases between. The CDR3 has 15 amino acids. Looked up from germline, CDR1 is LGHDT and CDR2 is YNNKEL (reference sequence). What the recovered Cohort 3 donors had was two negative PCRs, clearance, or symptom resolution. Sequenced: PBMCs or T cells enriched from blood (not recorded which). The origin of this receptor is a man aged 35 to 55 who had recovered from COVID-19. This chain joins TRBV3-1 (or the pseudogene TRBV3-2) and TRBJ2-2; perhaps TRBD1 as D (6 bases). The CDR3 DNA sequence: TGTGCCAGCAGCCAAAACAGGGAACCCACCGGGGAGCTGTTTTTT. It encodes CASSQNREPTGELFF.